These T cell receptor beta chains were read from a single sample in a study of regulatory T cells in long-lasting Graves disease. A single record per CDR3 protein comes from TCRdb applying MiXCR to the multiplex PCR reads. The sample includes 410,000 or so distinct CDR3 sequences, 14% to 15% seen only once; the top ten take 16%. The sample was also reused in another study, on T cells in Graves' hyperthyroidism and ophthalmopathy.

The sample here was peripheral blood mononuclear cells (PBMCs), taken at new diagnosis, from a patient treated with antithyroid drugs. These receptor sequences come from a woman aged 25 to 39 with Graves disease. Each CDR3 is given with its conserved first and last residue.

v_gene,CDR3aa
TRBV29-1,CSVDRRLVNTEAFF
TRBV11-2,CASSLDSGTLYEQYF
TRBV18,CASSRDYKYEQYF
TRBV7-2,CASSLVPQRAYEQYF
TRBV6-1,CASTGTTYNSPLHF
TRBV10-1,CASIGTQGRSYEQYF
TRBV27,CASSSLTGEGNTIYF
TRBV5-1,CASSLSLAGYTGELFF
TRBV5-6,CASSLVRGANTGELFF
TRBV25-1,CAGSEAVSPLHF
TRBV7-3,CASSLSASGTSEQFF
TRBV11-2,CASSLGAQVYNSPLHF
TRBV12-3/TRBV12-4,CASSFSRNTEAFF
TRBV20-1,CSATGTGSSGANVLTF
TRBV14,CASRARGRQGHGYTF
TRBV5-1,CASSLADSWYYNEQFF
TRBV18,CASSPTETTYEQYF
TRBV15,CATSRERTGGKPQHF
TRBV27,CASSFSTGPYNEQFF
TRBV9,CASSPRRINSPLHF
TRBV20-1,CSARDRGLAKNIQYF
TRBV4-2,CASSEWPGGSMNTEAFF
TRBV7-9,CASSLVEVLGLYEQYF
TRBV6-1,CASEDAPGLAVLGQFF
TRBV14,CASSQGKRERETQYF
TRBV20-1,CSARTGVFQETQYF
TRBV5-1,CASSLTASVYNEQFF
TRBV12-3/TRBV12-4,CASRPGVWVKTDTQYF
TRBV6-1,CASSSGTGPLGEQYF
TRBV9,CASSASRAISTISGANVLTF
TRBV30,CAWSGRDNRYEQYF
TRBV7-8,CASSLPPGADNTEAFF
TRBV12-3/TRBV12-4,CASSLEWGQFF
TRBV6-1,CASTPDSKTYGYTF
TRBV6-1,CASSPGQGGKQTQYF
TRBV9,CASSVGPGGRETYGYTF
TRBV29-1,CSVVTTGVVNTQYF
TRBV19,CASSAQDSGHYGYTF
TRBV5-1,CASSLSGDRYTSYEQYF
TRBV27,CASSYNGADQRGYTF